This T cell receptor beta chain appears in the sequencing data of a study of T cells in Graves' hyperthyroidism and ophthalmopathy. Amplified TCR beta CDR3 regions came from RNA transcripts. With the HTBI primer set, the TCR CDR3 went through a first round of RT-PCR. TCRdb itself ran the multiplex PCR reads through MiXCR, one entry per CDR3 protein. The data show some 690,000 distinct CDR3 sequences, around 15% seen once. This clonotype was seen only once. The CDR3 totals 15 residues. With V trimmed by 8 bases and J by 3 bases, 11 bases remained unmatched. CDR1 MNHEY and CDR2 SVGEGT come from the germline V gene.

Source material: blood. V usage is TRBV6-2 or TRBV6-3 and J usage is TRBJ2-3; 7 bases agree with TRBD1. The TCR sequence derives from a man aged 50 to 60 with Graves' hyperthyroidism. The DNA of the CDR3 is TGTGCCAGCTTGCGAAGGGGGCAGTTAACAGATACGCAGTATTTT. This sequence encodes CASLRRGQLTDTQYF.